This TCR beta chain came from a study of T-cell memory formation after mild COVID-19. The germline V gene has CDR1 LGHDT and CDR2 YNNKEL (reference sequence). The CDR3 covers 12 residues. V dropped 0 bases and J dropped 10 bases, with 9 bases sitting between them. Using its own MiXCR run on the 5' RACE reads, TCRdb lists one record per CDR3 protein. The data show approximately 150,000 distinct CDR3 sequences, with approximately 6% seen just once and around 2% held by the top ten. The table lists this clonotype with many counts. The chain combines TRBV3-1 with TRBJ2-5; D is possibly TRBD1 (6 bases). The material sequenced was PBMCs or a T cell subset sorted from them (not recorded which). The clonotype originates from an adult woman who had mild COVID-19 (a few samples of this study predate the infection). Cell type and time point are not known. CDR3 loop: CASSQDRGGQYF. The CDR3 coding sequence is TGTGCCAGCAGCCAAGATCGAGGGGGCCAGTACTTC.